These 15 T cell receptor beta chains came from one sample sequenced in a study of T cells in Graves' hyperthyroidism and ophthalmopathy. It was RNA transcripts that yielded the amplified TCR beta CDR3 regions. Carried out on the TCR CDR3, a first-round RT-PCR used the HTBI primer set. Each CDR3 protein gets one entry after TCRdb re-called the multiplex PCR reads with MiXCR. The sample contains about 290,000 distinct CDR3 sequences, around 16% of which appear only once. Sequenced: blood. These receptors came from a man aged 30-40 years with Graves' hyperthyroidism.

The chain joins TRBV27 to TRBJ2-1; D is tentatively TRBD1 or TRBD2 (5 bases each). Germline V gene lookup returns CDR1 MNHEY and CDR2 SMNVEV (reference sequence). There are 16 residues in the CDR3. Trimming removed 0 bases from V and 10 bases from J, with 19 bases in between. In nucleotides, the CDR3 is TGTGCCAGCAGTTTATCAGAGGGACCTTCACTGGAGGAGCAGTTCTTC. This translates into CASSLSEGPSLEEQFF.

This clonotype was detected only a few times. The chain joins TRBV7-9 to TRBJ2-3; TRBD2 aligns across 12 bases. Germline lookup yields CDR1 SEHNR and CDR2 FQNEAQ (reference sequence). The CDR3 consists of 17 residues. With 9 bases clipped from V and 2 bases from J, the junction kept 12 bases outside the gene matches. CDR3 in amino acids: CARLPGLAGQHTDTQYF. In nucleotides, the CDR3 is TGTGCCAGGTTACCGGGACTAGCGGGTCAGCACACAGATACGCAGTATTTT. Variable domain in full (rest from reference TRBV7-9 and TRBJ2-3): DTGVSQNPRHKITKRGQNVTFRCDPISEHNRLYWYRQTLGQGPEFLTYFQNEAQLEKSRLLSDRFSAERPKGSFSTLEIQRTEQGDSAMYLCARLPGLAGQHTDTQYFGPGTRLTVL.

This clonotype was seen repeatedly, ten times or more. This sequence joins TRBV7-3 and TRBJ2-1; D is perhaps TRBD1 (5 bases). Trimming took 4 bases from V and 8 from J, leaving 21 bases between them. Germline V lookup: CDR1 SGHTA, CDR2 FQGTGA. The length of the CDR3 is 16 residues. The CDR3 DNA sequence: TGTGCCAGCAGCTCAAAGACTTGGGGCCCTTCCGATGAGCAGTTCTTC. Translated, it gives CASSSKTWGPSDEQFF.

This clonotype was detected ten times or more. V gene TRBV12-3 or TRBV12-4 combines with J gene TRBJ2-6, with 11 bases identical to TRBD1. The trim removed 4 bases at V and 1 base at J, leaving 9 bases unmatched. The CDR3 contains 19 residues. CDR3 in amino acids: CASSSTAGQGASGANVLTF. CDR3 sequence (DNA): TGTGCCAGCAGTTCGACGGCAGGACAGGGGGCTTCTGGGGCCAACGTCCTGACTTTC.

This clonotype was seen only once. The rearrangement joins TRBV18 to TRBJ1-6; D gene uncertain. The V end lost 3 bases, the J end lost 0 bases, and 6 bases lay between the germline ends. Germline assignment: CDR1 KGHSH and CDR2 LQKENI. This CDR3 comprises 15 residues. The DNA of the CDR3 is TGTGCCAGCTCACCGACAAGCTCCTATAATTCACCCCTCCACTTT. Translating gives CASSPTSSYNSPLHF. Full variable domain (outside the CDR3, taken from reference TRBV18 and TRBJ1-6): NAGVMQNPRHLVRRRGQEARLRCSPMKGHSHVYWYRQLPEEGLKFMVYLQKENIIDESGMPKERFSAEFPKEGPSILRIQQVVRGDSAAYFCASSPTSSYNSPLHFGNGTRLTVT.

This clonotype was observed many times. The chain couples TRBV20-1 to TRBJ1-2; 8 nucleotides align to TRBD1. The J segment lost 4 bases and the V segment lost 2 bases, leaving 9 bases of the junction unmatched. Germline-derived CDR1 and CDR2 are DFQATT and SNEGSKA (reference sequence). The CDR3 sequence is 15 residues long. In DNA form, the CDR3 reads TGCAGTGCTAGACCACAGGGGGACTATAGCTATGGCTACACCTTC. It yields the protein CSARPQGDYSYGYTF.

This clonotype was observed at least ten times. V and J are TRBV28 and TRBJ2-7, with D hard to call. CDR1 and CDR2 from the germline V gene are MDHEN and SYDVKM. V was cut by 6 bases and J by 2 bases, with 11 bases left in between. The CDR3 is made up of 13 amino acids. The CDR3 region is CASRSTVAYEQYF. The CDR3 region has the DNA TGTGCCAGCAGATCAACAGTTGCCTACGAGCAGTACTTC.

At least ten counts were recorded for this clonotype. The rearrangement joins TRBV6-6 to TRBJ2-3; D not certain. Trimming removed 2 bases from V and 5 bases from J, with 8 bases in between. CDR3 length: 13 amino acids. Germline CDR1 and CDR2: MNHNY and SVGAGI (reference sequence). Written as DNA, the CDR3 is TGTGCCAGCAGTTACCGGACGGGAGATACGCAGTATTTT. It encodes CASSYRTGDTQYF.

This clonotype has ten or more counts. The rearrangement links TRBV11-2 to TRBJ2-1; 9 bases are shared with TRBD2. Trimming cost V 4 bases and J 6 bases; bases outside gene matches: 13. Germline-derived CDR1 and CDR2 are SGHAT and FQNNGV. This CDR3 comprises 17 residues. The DNA for the CDR3 is TGTGCCAGCAGCTCCACAATCGGTAGCGGGAGAACCAATGAGCAGTTCTTC. This codes for CASSSTIGSGRTNEQFF.

Ten or more counts support this clonotype. The V and J genes are TRBV12-3 or TRBV12-4 and TRBJ2-7; D gene unclear. The V gene lost 5 bases and the J gene lost 3 bases, with 17 bases spanning the gap. This CDR3 comprises 15 residues. The CDR3 loop reads CASSPTQDPDYEQYF. Here the CDR3 DNA reads TGTGCCAGCAGTCCCACGCAGGACCCAGACTACGAGCAGTACTTC.

This clonotype was detected only a few times. The chain is built from TRBV12-3 or TRBV12-4 and TRBJ2-4, with 9 bases lining up with TRBD1. This CDR3 spans 13 amino acids. Trimming at V came to 6 bases and at J to 4 bases, leaving 1 base not matched to a gene. DNA for the CDR3: TGTGCCAGCAGGGGGACAGGGAAAAACATTCAGTACTTC. Its translation is CASRGTGKNIQYF.

This clonotype came up many times. This rearrangement joins TRBV5-1 to TRBJ2-7, with 8 bases fitting TRBD1. The junction had 5 bases not matched to a gene; V was cut back by 4 bases and J by 2 bases. Germline-derived CDR1 and CDR2 are SGHRS and YFSETQ. The CDR3 sequence is 14 residues long. The CDR3 sequence is CASSPTGGPYEQYF. The CDR3 DNA reads as TGCGCCAGCAGCCCAACAGGGGGGCCCTACGAGCAGTACTTC. Using reference TRBV5-1 and TRBJ2-7 for the parts outside the CDR3, the full variable domain is KAGVTQTPRYLIKTRGQQVTLSCSPISGHRSVSWYQQTPGQGLQFLFEYFSETQRNKGNFPGRFSGRQFSNSRSEMNVSTLELGDSALYLCASSPTGGPYEQYFGPGTRLTVT.

Here the CDR3 reads CASSIRGAGNSPLHF. The CDR3 region has the DNA TGTGCCAGCTCAATCCGAGGCGCTGGAAATTCACCCCTCCACTTT. The chain couples TRBV18 to TRBJ1-6; D gene uncertain. The length of the CDR3 is 15 residues. CDR1 is KGHSH, CDR2 LQKENI, per germline. The V and J ends lost 5 bases and 7 bases respectively, with 15 bases between them.

This clonotype was recorded at least ten times. V usage is TRBV5-5 and J usage is TRBJ2-7, with 10 bases lining up with TRBD2. CDR1 and CDR2 from the germline V gene are SGHKS and YYEKEE (reference sequence). V gave up 4 bases and J gave up 2 bases; unmatched junction bases: 6. The CDR3 is 15 residues long. In nucleotides, the CDR3 is TGTGCCAGCAGCCCGGGACTAGCGAAGACCTACGAGCAGTACTTC. Translation: CASSPGLAKTYEQYF.

The chain couples TRBV19 to TRBJ2-3, with D uncertain. The CDR3 runs 12 residues. V was shortened by 6 bases and J by 6 bases, with 10 bases between the two germline ends. Germline CDR1 and CDR2: LNHDA and SQIVND (reference sequence). The CDR3 DNA follows: TGTGCCAGTAGCGACCCTGGGGATACGCAGTATTTT. Translating gives CASSDPGDTQYF.